The 9 T cell receptor beta chains below were found in one sample sequenced in a study of T cell responses to AZD1222 COVID-19 vaccine. The repertoire was sequenced with immunoSEQ multiplex PCR; TCRdb's copy has only in-frame clones and lacks some. This table has roughly 97,000 clones, about 88% appearing once. The specimen comprised peripheral blood, sampled on day 0 of AZD1222 vaccination. These receptors were obtained from an adult in good health.

This clone has more than one count but fewer than ten. The CDR3 loop reads CASSWTGDTGELFF. The CDR3 DNA sequence: TGTGCCAGCAGTTGGACAGGGGACACCGGGGAGCTGTTTTTT. V is TRBV2 and J is TRBJ2-2; TRBD1 matches 9 bases. Germline CDR1 SNHLY, CDR2 FYNNEI. V shed 5 bases and J 3 bases; nucleotides not matched to a gene: 1. The CDR3 is made up of 14 amino acids.

This clone was seen just once. Written as DNA, the CDR3 is TGTGCCAGCAGTTACTCGACGGGTTGGCCTAATGAAAAACTGTTTTTT. This sequence encodes CASSYSTGWPNEKLFF. V gene TRBV6-5 combines with J gene TRBJ1-4; the D is unclear. V gave up 0 bases and J gave up 3 bases, with 11 bases separating them. CDR3 length: 16 amino acids. The germline V gene has CDR1 MNHEY and CDR2 SVGAGI.

DNA for the CDR3: TGTGCCAGCAGCCCTAACCAGCGAGGTGGGCAGTTCTTC. It translates to CASSPNQRGGQFF. The chain combines TRBV7-3 with TRBJ2-1; D is unclear. CDR3 length equals 13 residues. CDR1 is SGHTA, CDR2 FQGTGA, per germline. V lost 5 bases and J 12 bases, leaving 17 bases between the germline ends.

The V call is TRBV7-2, the J call TRBJ2-1; possibly TRBD1 or TRBD2 for D (5 bases each). There are 13 residues in the CDR3. Germline CDR1 reads SGHTA; CDR2 reads FQGNSA. Trimming cost V 1 base and J 11 bases, with 12 bases left between them. Written as DNA, the CDR3 is TGTGCCAGCAGCTTAGGGGGGTCGCCGAAGCAGTTCTTC. Its protein product is CASSLGGSPKQFF.

This clone was seen more than once but under ten times. This chain joins TRBV6-4 and TRBJ2-1, with TRBD2 identical over 10 bases. The germline V gene encodes CDR1 MRHNA and CDR2 SNTAGT. The CDR3 sequence is 16 residues long. The V and J ends lost 5 bases and 2 bases, in that order; junction bases with no gene match: 6. In DNA, the CDR3 is TGTGCCAGCAGTTTCGAGCGGGGGGGCCCCTACAATGAGCAGTTCTTC. This sequence encodes CASSFERGGPYNEQFF.

V gene TRBV11-2 combines with J gene TRBJ2-1; 9 bases are shared with TRBD1. The V gene's germline CDR1 is SGHAT and CDR2 FQNNGV. The V gene end was trimmed by 4 bases and the J gene end by 5 bases; junction bases not matched to a gene: 3. CDR3 length: 14 residues. CDR3 nucleotides: TGTGCCAGCAGCTCAAACAGGGGGCACAATGAGCAGTTCTTC. As protein: CASSSNRGHNEQFF.

The chain recombines TRBV12-3 or TRBV12-4 with TRBJ2-1; 7 bases are shared with TRBD1. The V segment lost 8 bases and the J segment 10 bases; nucleotides outside the gene matches: 8. The CDR3 is 12 amino acids. The CDR3 spells CASRSPGQEQFF. The CDR3 DNA sequence: TGTGCCAGCCGGAGCCCGGGACAGGAGCAGTTCTTC.

The chain has TRBV7-2 and TRBJ2-7; D is perhaps TRBD1 (6 bases). V was cut by 5 bases and J by 5 bases, with 25 bases left in between. The CDR3 is 17 amino acids. Germline V lookup: CDR1 SGHTA, CDR2 FQGNSA. The CDR3 loop reads CASSTNTRLQGPNEQYF. The CDR3 DNA sequence: TGTGCCAGCAGCACCAATACCCGATTACAGGGCCCCAACGAGCAGTACTTC.

The CDR3 nucleotides read TGTGCCAGCAGCTTTAGCGGGGGGGAAGCAGATACGCAGTATTTT. This gives the protein CASSFSGGEADTQYF. The genes are TRBV7-3 and TRBJ2-3; 11 nucleotides match TRBD2. The CDR3 extends over 15 amino acids. V shed 3 bases, J shed 4 bases, and the junction held 3 bases outside the gene matches. CDR1 is SGHTA, CDR2 FQGTGA, per germline.